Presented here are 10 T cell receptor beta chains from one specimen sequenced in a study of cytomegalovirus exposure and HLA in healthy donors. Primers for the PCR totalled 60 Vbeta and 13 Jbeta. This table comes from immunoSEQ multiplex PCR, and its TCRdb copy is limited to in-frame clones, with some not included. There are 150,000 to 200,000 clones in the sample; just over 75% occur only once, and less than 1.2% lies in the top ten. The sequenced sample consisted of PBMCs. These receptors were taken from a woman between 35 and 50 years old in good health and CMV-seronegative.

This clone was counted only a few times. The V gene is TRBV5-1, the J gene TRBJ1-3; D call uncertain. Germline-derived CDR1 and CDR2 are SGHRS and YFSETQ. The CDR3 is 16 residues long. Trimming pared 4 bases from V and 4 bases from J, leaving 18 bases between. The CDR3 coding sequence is TGCGCCAGCAGCCCTCCGTCACTTGCGGGAGGAAACACCATATATTTT. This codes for CASSPPSLAGGNTIYF.

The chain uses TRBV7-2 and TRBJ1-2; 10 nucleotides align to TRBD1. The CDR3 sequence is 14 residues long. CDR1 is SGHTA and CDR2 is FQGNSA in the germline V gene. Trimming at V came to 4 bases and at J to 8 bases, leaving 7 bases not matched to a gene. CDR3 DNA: TGTGCCAGCAGCTCCCGGGACAGGGGTTACGGCTACACCTTC. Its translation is CASSSRDRGYGYTF. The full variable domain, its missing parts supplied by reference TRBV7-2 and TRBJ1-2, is GAGVSQSPSNKVTEKGKDVELRCDPISGHTALYWYRQSLGQGLEFLIYFQGNSAPDKSGLPSDRFSAERTGGSVSTLTIQRTQQEDSAVYLCASSSRDRGYGYTFGSGTRLTVV.

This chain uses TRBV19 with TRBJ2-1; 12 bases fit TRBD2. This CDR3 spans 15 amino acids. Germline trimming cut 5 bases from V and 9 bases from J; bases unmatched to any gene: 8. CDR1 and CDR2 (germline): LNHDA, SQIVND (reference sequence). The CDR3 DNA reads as TGTGCCAGTAGTGTGACTAGCGGGGGATTCGGTGAGCAGTTCTTC. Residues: CASSVTSGGFGEQFF.

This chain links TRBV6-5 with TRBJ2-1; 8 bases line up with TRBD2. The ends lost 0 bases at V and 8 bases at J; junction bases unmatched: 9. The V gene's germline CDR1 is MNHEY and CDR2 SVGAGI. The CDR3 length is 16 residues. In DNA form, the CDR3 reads TGTGCCAGCAGTTACTCTTTAGCGGGAAGAATCGATGAGCAGTTCTTC. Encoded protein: CASSYSLAGRIDEQFF.

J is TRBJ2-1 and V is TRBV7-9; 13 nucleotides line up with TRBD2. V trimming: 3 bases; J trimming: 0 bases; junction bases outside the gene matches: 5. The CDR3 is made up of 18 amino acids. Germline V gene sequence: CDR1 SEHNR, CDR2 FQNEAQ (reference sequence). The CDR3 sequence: CASSFLRTSGSSYNEQFF. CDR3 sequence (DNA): TGTGCCAGCAGCTTTCTTCGGACTAGCGGGAGCTCCTACAATGAGCAGTTCTTC.

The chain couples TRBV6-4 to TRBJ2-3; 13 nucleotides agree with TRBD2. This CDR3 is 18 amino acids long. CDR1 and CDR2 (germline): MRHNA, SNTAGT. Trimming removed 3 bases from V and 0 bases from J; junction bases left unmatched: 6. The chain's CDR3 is CASSELAGGLISTDTQYF. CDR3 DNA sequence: TGTGCCAGCAGTGAACTAGCGGGAGGGCTTATCAGCACAGATACGCAGTATTTT.

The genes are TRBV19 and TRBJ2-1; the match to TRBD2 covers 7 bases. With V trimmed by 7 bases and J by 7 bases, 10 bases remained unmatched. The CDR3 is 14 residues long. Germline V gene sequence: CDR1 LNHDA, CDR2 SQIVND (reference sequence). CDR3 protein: CASNLGGPGNEQFF. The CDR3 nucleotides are TGTGCCAGTAATCTGGGAGGGCCAGGTAATGAGCAGTTCTTC.

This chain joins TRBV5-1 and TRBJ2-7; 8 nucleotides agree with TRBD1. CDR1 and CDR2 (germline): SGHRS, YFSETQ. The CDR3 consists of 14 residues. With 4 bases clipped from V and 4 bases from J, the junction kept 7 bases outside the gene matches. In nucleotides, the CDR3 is TGCGCCAGCAGCCCCGGGACAGGAGGTTACGAGCAGTACTTC. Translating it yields CASSPGTGGYEQYF.

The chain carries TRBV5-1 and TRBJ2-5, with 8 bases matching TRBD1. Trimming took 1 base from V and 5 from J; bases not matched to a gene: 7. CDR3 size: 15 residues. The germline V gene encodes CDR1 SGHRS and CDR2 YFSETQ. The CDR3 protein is CASSLRPQGGETQYF. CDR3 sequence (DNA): TGCGCCAGCAGCTTGAGGCCACAGGGGGGCGAGACCCAGTACTTC. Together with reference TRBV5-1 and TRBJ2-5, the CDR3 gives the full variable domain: KAGVTQTPRYLIKTRGQQVTLSCSPISGHRSVSWYQQTPGQGLQFLFEYFSETQRNKGNFPGRFSGRQFSNSRSEMNVSTLELGDSALYLCASSLRPQGGETQYFGPGTRLLVL.

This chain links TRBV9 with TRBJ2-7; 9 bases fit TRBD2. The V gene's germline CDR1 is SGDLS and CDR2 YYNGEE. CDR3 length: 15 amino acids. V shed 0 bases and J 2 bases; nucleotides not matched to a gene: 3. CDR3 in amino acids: CASSVEGGRAYEQYF. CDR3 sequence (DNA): TGTGCCAGCAGCGTAGAGGGCGGGAGGGCCTACGAGCAGTACTTC.